Here is one TCR beta chain with its context. Its target is not known. This entry comes from a study of T cell repertoires in ileal Crohn's disease. Overall study results and limits: Active smokers at surgery had more clonal expansions than non-smokers.

The time point denotes: inflamed ileum from the surgical specimen. The protocol was immunoSEQ multiplex PCR, while the TCRdb copy is restricted to in-frame clones and leaves out a portion. Seen here are around 1,500 clones, around 90% observed once, and the top ten hold 3.5% to 5%. The sample consisted of ileal tissue. This receptor was identified in an adult with Crohn's disease.

CDR3 bases: TGTGCCAGCAGGCCACCGGGAAGCACTGGGGCCAACGTCCTGACTTTC. Protein sequence: CASRPPGSTGANVLTF. The chain carries TRBV28 and TRBJ2-6; tentatively, D is TRBD2 (5 bases). With 6 bases removed from V and 2 bases from J, the gap between germline ends came to 14 bases. The length of the CDR3 is 16 residues. Looked up from germline, CDR1 is MDHEN and CDR2 is SYDVKM.